This TCR beta chain was retrieved from a study of blood T cell repertoires in COVID-19. Study summary: The cDNA or gDNA used as material had been derived from T cells, B-cell-depleted T cells, or PBMCs.

Generated by immunoSEQ multiplex PCR, the TCRdb table keeps only in-frame clones and is missing some. The repertoire includes over 40,000 clones, 85% to 95% of them detected once, and about 8.9% sits in the top ten. Germline V gene data show CDR1 as LGHDT and CDR2 as YNNKEL (reference sequence). This CDR3 contains 15 residues. J lost 2 bases, V lost 1 base, and 5 bases had no gene match. The chain joins TRBV3-1 (or the pseudogene TRBV3-2) to TRBJ2-7, with 7 bases identical to TRBD1. The material sequenced was peripheral blood. This receptor was identified in an elderly woman with acute or convalescent COVID-19. The CDR3 sequence: CASSQGQGWAYEQYF. In DNA form, the CDR3 reads TGTGCCAGCAGCCAAGGACAGGGTTGGGCCTACGAGCAGTACTTC.